The clone carrying this TCR beta chain occurred once. Antigen specificity is unknown. The data were obtained in a study of early T cells in non-severe SARS-CoV-2 infection. Study as a whole: From unsorted whole blood, bulk RNA was sequenced, and the chains remained unpaired.

This CDR3 is built from 12 residues. The ends were cut back, 4 bases at V and 3 bases at J, with 7 bases in the middle. Germline V gene data show CDR1 as MNHEY and CDR2 as SMNVEV (reference sequence). The TCR library protocol was used to attach unique molecular identifiers. These identifiers were attached to individual cDNA molecules. TCRdb ran MiXCR on the 5' RACE reads and lists one entry per CDR3 protein. The repertoire has 55,000 or so distinct CDR3 sequences, about 6.1% of them found once; the top ten carry about 5.9%. Study-level results: Anti-spike CD8 responses were favored in VDJdb matching, and private and CD4 specificities were missed.

The receptor was derived from an adult who was a healthcare worker with PCR-confirmed SARS-CoV-2 infection or an uninfected control (not recorded which). Sequenced material: whole blood, taken at baseline. The chain carries TRBV27 and TRBJ2-7; D is ambiguous. The CDR3 sequence: CASSSVGYEQYF. DNA for the CDR3: TGTGCCAGCAGTTCCGTCGGCTACGAGCAGTACTTC.